This T cell receptor beta chain was sequenced for a study of CD4 T cells in relation to SARS-CoV-2 and coronaviruses. Only in-frame clones appear in the TCRdb table, and some are missing; sequencing was by immunoSEQ multiplex PCR. The table includes around 56,000 clones, 86% detected once. Before the COVID-19 pandemic, during about 2011-2019, CD4+ T cells were taken from unexposed donors. CDR3 length equals 14 residues. The ends lost 2 bases at V and 2 bases at J; junction bases unmatched: 1. The germline CDR1 and CDR2 sequences are MNHEY and SMNVEV (reference sequence). The rearrangement uses TRBV27 and TRBJ2-3; the match to TRBD2 covers 7 bases. The sequenced sample was memory CD4+ T cells from PBMCs. The TCR comes from a human donor in good health. In DNA form, the CDR3 reads TGTGCCAGCAGTTTAAGACTAGCCACAGATACGCAGTATTTT. Residues: CASSLRLATDTQYF.